This TCR beta chain was profiled in a study of vaccination and CD4 T cells after COVID-19. Across the whole study: Cells were stimulated with overlapping spike peptide pools from SARS-CoV-2, HCoV-NL63, HCoV-OC43 and HCoV-229E.

V gave up 9 bases and J gave up 0 bases; unmatched junction bases: 6. Germline V gene lookup returns CDR1 MNHNS and CDR2 SASEGT. CDR3 length equals 15 residues. Cultured CD4+ T cells had their DNA profiled by the Oncomine TCR Beta short-read assay. TCRdb redid the calling of the PCR reads with MiXCR, one entry per CDR3 protein. The profile shows about 4,400 distinct CDR3 sequences, around 26% of them singletons. Treatment defined: approximately 10-day PBMC culture with coronavirus spike peptide pools or control peptides (ViraFEST assay). CD4+ T cells that came from the unexposed donor were collected before the COVID-19 pandemic (2011-2018). After about eleven days of culture, CD4+ T cells were negatively selected. In this sample, this clonotype turned up once. Its antigen is unidentified.

Sequenced material: CD4+ T cells from blood, cultured in vitro. This TCR was sampled from a human donor in good health. The chain carries TRBV6-1 and TRBJ2-7, with 12 nucleotides matching TRBD2. The CDR3 sequence is CASQLAGGISYEQYF. The DNA for the CDR3 is TGTGCCAGTCAGCTAGCGGGAGGGATCTCCTACGAGCAGTACTTC.